Here is one T cell receptor (beta chain) with its context. Its specific antigen is unknown. No quality values exist for individual bases; no much larger clone is one base distant. TCR libraries were constructed from approximately 360 ng RNA using the Immunoverse kit, and molecular barcoded adaptors covering alpha/delta and beta/gamma chains were employed. TCR library preparation used the same RNA that went into transcriptome sequencing. Sequencing of the TCR libraries was done on an Illumina HiSeq 4000 with 2 x 150 cycles. For the original study's pipeline: TCR reads were aligned to human V, D, J and C references and assembled into CDR3 clonotypes with MiXCR, including quality filtering and error correction. The tcR package in R was used to analyze clonotype counts and gene usage diversity. For inspection of raw mapping reads, RNA-seq reads were mapped by STAR aligner version 2.5.3a onto GRCh37 of the human genome. To test the effect of sequencing depth on detected clonotypes, IR-seq fastq files were randomly downsampled using Seqtk 1.3. The public reads were quality trimmed at Q25 with fastp and then assembled into clones with MiXCR by TCRdb, keeping productive beta chains. Identical CDR3 proteins give one entry, which carries the most common genes and DNA. These V and J calls originate from TCRdb's pipeline instead of the authors' own analysis. For this sample the table gives tens of thousands of distinct CDR3 sequences, of which under 20% were detected only once. 15% to 20% of the sample belongs to the ten largest clones.

These data come from a study of read filtering for tumor transcriptome and immune sequencing (dated by TCRdb to 2018 to 2020). Looking at the study overall: Of the patients in the cohort, approximately 17 were male and around 15 were female, and their mean age was approximately 70 years, with a range of about 40 to 85. The study compared TCR repertoires from targeted immune repertoire sequencing and bulk whole-transcriptome sequencing run on the same bone marrow samples. Per sample, about 3.5 to 10.27 million TCR-region mapped reads were obtained with IR-seq, compared with only about 85 to 1,400 with RNA-seq. Whole-transcriptome libraries were prepared with the TruSeq RNA Access Library Prep Kit after DNase treatment. By revised international staging, roughly 8 patients were R-ISS I, fewer than 20 were R-ISS II and roughly seven were R-ISS III. One main goal was a read-filtering strategy for immune repertoire data, in particular deciding whether clonotypes backed by only one read should be removed.

Trimming costs V 1 base and J 4 bases, and their ends lie 10 bases apart. As encoded in the germline V gene, CDR1 is LGHNA while CDR2 is YNFKEQ. The cysteine opens and the phenylalanine closes a CDR3 of 14 amino acids. The read is trimmed to its CDR3 DNA, 42 bases read in frame from base 1. Broad study findings and their caveats: The sorted CD138-negative fraction was a mixed bone marrow immune population, not purified T cells. Compared with RNA-seq, IR-seq captured clonotypes at much greater depth and more reliably, and a smaller IR-seq throughput was enough to identify most of the shared clonotypes. In IR-seq, single-read clonotypes were approximately 80% of clonotypes but approximately 4% of total reads; in RNA-seq they were 60% to 75% of clonotypes and less than 45% of reads. The correlation between IR-seq and RNA-seq shared clonotype proportions was increased by removal of single-read clonotypes.

Each patient had bone marrow sampled at the time of active disease. Bone marrow mononuclear cells were isolated by Ficoll-Hypaque density gradient centrifugation. CD138-negative cells were obtained by negative selection after labeling with CD138 magnetic microbeads on a MACS separator, removing myeloma plasma cells. Purity of the isolated cells was checked by flow cytometry on an Attune NxT using CD138 antibodies. TRIzol reagent was used to extract total RNA, which was then quantified with a NanoDrop spectrophotometer. For each patient, the CD138-negative bone marrow sample underwent paired RNA-seq and IR-seq.

The sequencing input was a population of CD138-negative cells sorted from bone marrow. The meaning of the sample's cell subset or site label: bone marrow mononuclear cells depleted of CD138+ plasma/myeloma cells by negative magnetic selection. The V and J segments used are TRBV4-2 and TRBJ2-5; the D gene is perhaps TRBD1 or TRBD2, each of them matching over 5 bases. This receptor was taken from a donor at least 40 years old with multiple myeloma. This receptor has the CDR3 CASSQGGAGETQYF. The nucleotide sequence reads as follows: TGTGCCAGCAGCCAAGGAGGGGCGGGAGAGACCCAGTACTTC.